These 30 T cell receptor beta chains were sequenced from one sample in a study of cytotoxic CD8 clonotypes in ibrutinib-treated CLL. Sequencing was performed with immunoSEQ multiplex PCR; in TCRdb, only in-frame clones are kept and a portion is missing. The sample comprises approximately 170,000 clones, approximately 90% of which are singletons, and about 3% rests with the top ten. The source material was PBMCs, sampled at disease progression, from a patient treated with ibrutinib. These receptors all stem from a human donor with chronic lymphocytic leukemia.

J is TRBJ2-1 and V is TRBV29-1, with 15 bases lining up with TRBD2. V trimming: 5 bases; J trimming: 6 bases; junction bases outside the gene matches: 8. Germline values: CDR1 SQVTM, CDR2 ANQGSEA. The CDR3 totals 16 residues. CDR3 DNA: TGCAGCGTTTGGACTAGCGGGAGGGTTTTCGGCAATGAGCAGTTCTTC. It translates to CSVWTSGRVFGNEQFF.

J is TRBJ1-5 and V is TRBV28; unclear D gene. The CDR3 contains 14 residues. CDR1 and CDR2 (germline): MDHEN, SYDVKM. V was pared by 5 bases and J by 2 bases, with 10 bases between. The CDR3 region is CASSPPLGNQPQHF. DNA of the CDR3: TGTGCCAGCAGTCCCCCGTTAGGCAATCAGCCCCAGCATTTT.

The rearrangement links TRBV11-1 to TRBJ2-7, with D perhaps TRBD2 (5 bases). V dropped 4 bases and J dropped 3 bases, with 13 bases sitting between them. CDR3 length equals 14 residues. The V gene's germline CDR1 is SGHAT and CDR2 FQDESV (reference sequence). This chain's CDR3 is CASSYTRDNYEQYF. The CDR3 DNA is TGTGCCAGCAGCTATACTAGAGATAACTACGAGCAGTACTTC.

This rearrangement joins TRBV7-2 to TRBJ2-7; D might be TRBD2 (5 bases). The CDR3 spans 14 residues. CDR1 is SGHTA and CDR2 is FQGNSA in the germline V gene. V was pared by 6 bases and J by 2 bases, with 14 bases between. The CDR3 protein is CASSPPPEAYEQYF. CDR3 nucleotides: TGTGCCAGCAGTCCCCCGCCGGAGGCCTACGAGCAGTACTTC. Full variable domain (rest looked up from reference TRBV7-2 and TRBJ2-7): GAGVSQSPSNKVTEKGKDVELRCDPISGHTALYWYRQSLGQGLEFLIYFQGNSAPDKSGLPSDRFSAERTGGSVSTLTIQRTQQEDSAVYLCASSPPPEAYEQYFGPGTRLTVT.

This rearrangement joins TRBV19 to TRBJ2-2; no clear D. This CDR3 comprises 14 residues. Trimming pared 3 bases from V and 5 bases from J, leaving 10 bases between. From germline, CDR1 is LNHDA and CDR2 SQIVND (reference sequence). The CDR3, as DNA: TGTGCCAGTAGTATTTCCCAGTTAACCGGGGAGCTGTTTTTT. Translating it yields CASSISQLTGELFF.

V usage is TRBV6-5 and J usage is TRBJ1-2; 7 positions agree with TRBD1. Germline-derived CDR1 and CDR2 are MNHEY and SVGAGI. The CDR3 is 14 residues long. Trimming removed 6 bases from V and 2 bases from J; junction bases left unmatched: 6. The DNA of the CDR3 is TGTGCCAGCAGAAAGACAGGGTTGAACTATGGCTACACCTTC. Residues: CASRKTGLNYGYTF.

This clone was detected once. The chain combines TRBV5-5 with TRBJ2-1; 7 bases map to TRBD2. The CDR3 sequence is 16 residues long. Germline assignment: CDR1 SGHKS and CDR2 YYEKEE (reference sequence). V was pared by 5 bases and J by 9 bases, with 17 bases of the junction left unmatched. The CDR3 is CASSLSPEAGVPEQFF. CDR3 DNA: TGTGCCAGCAGTCTTTCCCCGGAGGCGGGAGTCCCTGAGCAGTTCTTC.

The rearrangement joins TRBV5-1 to TRBJ1-1, with D maybe TRBD1 (6 bases). The CDR3 is 16 amino acids. Germline V CDR1 and CDR2: SGHRS, YFSETQ. The germline V and J ends were trimmed by 2 bases and 0 bases, with 14 bases remaining between them. The CDR3 sequence: CASSFDTGTMNTEAFF. In DNA, the CDR3 is TGCGCCAGCAGCTTCGACACCGGGACAATGAACACTGAAGCTTTCTTT.

The gene calls are TRBV30 and TRBJ2-2; 10 bases agree with TRBD1. The trim removed 2 bases at V and 5 bases at J, leaving 5 bases unmatched. The CDR3 contains 15 residues. Germline assignment: CDR1 GTSNPN and CDR2 SVGIG (reference sequence). CDR3 bases: TGTGCCTGGAGTTTGGGGACAGGGGTAACCGGGGAGCTGTTTTTT. As protein: CAWSLGTGVTGELFF. Drawing the rest from reference TRBV30 and TRBJ2-2, the complete variable domain is SQTIHQWPATLVQPVGSPLSLECTVEGTSNPNLYWYRQAAGRGLQLLFYSVGIGQISSEVPQNLSASRPQDRQFILSSKKLLLSDSGFYLCAWSLGTGVTGELFFGEGSRLTVL.

The V and J genes are TRBV4-3 and TRBJ1-5; D not resolved. Germline V gene sequence: CDR1 LGHNA, CDR2 YSLEER. The CDR3 consists of 15 residues. Trimming removed 0 bases from V and 1 base from J, with 7 bases in between. The DNA for the CDR3 is TGCGCCAGCAGCCAAGATGGAGGGAGCAATCAGCCCCAGCATTTT. Its translation: CASSQDGGSNQPQHF.

The CDR3 loop is CASSPYGQGGYGYTF. DNA of the CDR3: TGTGCCAGCAGCCCGTACGGACAGGGCGGCTATGGCTACACCTTC. The V and J genes are TRBV7-2 and TRBJ1-2; 8 nucleotides align to TRBD1. The germline gives CDR1 SGHTA, CDR2 FQGNSA. Trimming took 5 bases from V and 4 from J; bases not matched to a gene: 9. The CDR3 runs 15 residues.

This clone was found many times. The chain employs TRBV6-1 and TRBJ2-2, with 8 bases aligning to TRBD1. Trimming at V came to 8 bases and at J to 3 bases, leaving 5 bases not matched to a gene. The CDR3 is 14 residues long. Germline lookup yields CDR1 MNHNS and CDR2 SASEGT. The CDR3 DNA is TGTGCCAGCGTGCAGGGGGCTGACACCGGGGAGCTGTTTTTT. This codes for CASVQGADTGELFF.

This clone was recorded once. The chain is built from TRBV6-5 and TRBJ1-2, with D hard to call. The ends were cut back, 2 bases at V and 1 base at J, with 8 bases in the middle. This CDR3 has 14 residues. Germline V CDR1 and CDR2: MNHEY, SVGAGI. CDR3 region: CASSYGQDNYGYTF. In DNA, the CDR3 is TGTGCCAGCAGTTACGGCCAGGATAACTATGGCTACACCTTC.

The chain joins TRBV7-2 to TRBJ1-2, with D possibly matching TRBD1 (5 bases). The CDR3 covers 11 residues. Trimming left V 6 bases short and J 6 bases short, with 8 bases between. Germline V gene sequence: CDR1 SGHTA, CDR2 FQGNSA. CDR3 sequence reads: CASSAGNGYTF. DNA of the CDR3: TGTGCCAGCAGTGCAGGGAATGGCTACACCTTC.

As for this clone: The same CDR3 can be traced to other DNA sequences in this sample. The chain employs TRBV9 and TRBJ1-1; D not resolved. Germline lookup yields CDR1 SGDLS and CDR2 YYNGEE. The CDR3 sequence is 13 residues long. V was trimmed by 3 bases and J by 3 bases, leaving 9 bases between them. For the CDR3, the DNA is TGTGCCAGCAGCGGGGGTCTGGACACTGAAGCTTTCTTT. Protein sequence: CASSGGLDTEAFF.

This chain joins TRBV6-5 and TRBJ1-2; D is perhaps TRBD1 (6 bases). Germline V lookup: CDR1 MNHEY, CDR2 SVGAGI. This CDR3 has 13 amino acids. V lost 6 bases and J 4 bases, leaving 12 bases between the germline ends. CDR3 protein: CASSRQAFYGYTF. The CDR3 bases are TGTGCCAGCAGCCGACAGGCCTTCTATGGCTACACCTTC.

This clone was observed once. CDR3: CASSSPGAGSSYEQYF. The CDR3 region has the DNA TGTGCCAGCAGCTCTCCTGGGGCGGGATCCTCCTACGAGCAGTACTTC. The chain couples TRBV7-2 to TRBJ2-7, with a weak D call TRBD2 (6 bases). The CDR3 consists of 16 residues. Germline V gene data show CDR1 as SGHTA and CDR2 as FQGNSA. V shed 4 bases and J shed 0 bases, with 16 bases lying between them.

The rearrangement joins TRBV6-5 to TRBJ2-7; TRBD1 aligns across 7 bases. CDR1 MNHEY and CDR2 SVGAGI come from the germline V gene. The V and J ends lost 4 bases and 5 bases, in that order; junction bases with no gene match: 8. The CDR3 length is 14 residues. In DNA, the CDR3 is TGTGCCAGCAGTTCCTACGACAGGGCCGACGAGCAGTACTTC. Amino acid sequence: CASSSYDRADEQYF.

The genes are TRBV28 and TRBJ2-1; no reliable D call. The CDR3 sequence is 14 residues long. Trimming shortened V by 3 bases and J by 10 bases, and 16 bases separated the two germline ends. Germline V gene data show CDR1 as MDHEN and CDR2 as SYDVKM. In DNA form, the CDR3 reads TGTGCCAGCAGTTTCAATAGGCTAGTCTGGGAGCAGTTCTTC. Protein product: CASSFNRLVWEQFF.

This chain links TRBV27 with TRBJ2-7, with TRBD2 matching over 9 bases. With V trimmed by 5 bases and J by 3 bases, 5 bases remained unmatched. CDR3 length: 14 amino acids. Per germline, CDR1 MNHEY and CDR2 SMNVEV (reference sequence). The CDR3 loop reads CASSPGLALYEQYF. In DNA, the CDR3 is TGTGCCAGCAGTCCCGGACTAGCGCTCTACGAGCAGTACTTC.

V usage is TRBV7-2 and J usage is TRBJ1-2; D gene ambiguous. CDR1 is SGHTA and CDR2 is FQGNSA in the germline V gene. V was trimmed by 4 bases and J by 5 bases, leaving 5 bases between them. CDR3 length: 11 residues. The CDR3 loop is CASSSRYGYTF. CDR3 nucleotide sequence: TGTGCCAGCAGCTCCCGATATGGCTACACCTTC.

The chain employs TRBV19 and TRBJ2-5, with 8 bases fitting TRBD1. The junction had 6 bases not matched to a gene; V was cut back by 8 bases and J by 1 base. Germline V CDR1 and CDR2: LNHDA, SQIVND (reference sequence). This CDR3 has 14 amino acids. DNA for the CDR3: TGTGCCAGTCAAAACAGGGGGTCCCAAGAGACCCAGTACTTC. This translates into CASQNRGSQETQYF.

The rearrangement joins TRBV28 to TRBJ2-7, with D unresolved. Trimming pared 1 base from V and 9 bases from J, leaving 10 bases between. The CDR3 totals 12 residues. CDR1 is MDHEN, CDR2 SYDVKM, per germline. CDR3 in amino acids: CASSLSTTWQYF. In DNA form, the CDR3 reads TGTGCCAGCAGTTTATCGACGACGTGGCAGTACTTC.

The V call is TRBV9, the J call TRBJ1-4; no clear D gene. Trimming took 3 bases from V and 6 from J, leaving 12 bases between them. Germline V gene sequence: CDR1 SGDLS, CDR2 YYNGEE. The CDR3 loop spans 14 amino acids. CDR3 nucleotide sequence: TGTGCCAGCAGCGAGCGGTGGGGAGATGAAAAACTGTTTTTT. It encodes CASSERWGDEKLFF.

The chain couples TRBV5-1 to TRBJ2-1, with 11 nucleotides matching TRBD2. Germline values: CDR1 SGHRS, CDR2 YFSETQ. The CDR3 covers 15 residues. The J segment lost 9 bases and the V segment lost 2 bases, leaving 7 bases of the junction unmatched. The CDR3, as DNA: TGCGCCAGCAGCTTTGTAGCGGGAGGGCCGGGTGAGCAGTTCTTC. Its protein is CASSFVAGGPGEQFF.

As regards this clone: One junction end disagrees with the germline gene, perhaps due to a read error. Within the sample, other DNA sequences also encode this same CDR3. The V call is TRBV5-1, the J call TRBJ2-7, with a tentative D call TRBD2 (6 bases). The CDR3 runs to 13 residues. Per germline, CDR1 SGHRS and CDR2 YFSETQ. Here the CDR3 DNA reads TGCGCCAGCAGCCGGGACTTGATCTACGAGCAGTACTTT. The encoded protein is CASSRDLIYEQYF.

The chain's CDR3 is CASSQVGQGWGDTQYF. Written as DNA, the CDR3 is TGCGCCAGCAGCCAAGTAGGACAGGGGTGGGGAGATACGCAGTATTTT. The chain joins TRBV4-1 to TRBJ2-3; TRBD1 aligns across 9 bases. After removal of 1 base from V and 5 bases from J, the junction contained 7 bases not matched to a gene. Germline loops: CDR1 MGHRA, CDR2 YSYEKL. The CDR3 extends over 16 amino acids.

This chain uses TRBV11-2 with TRBJ2-1; D is unclear. Germline lookup yields CDR1 SGHAT and CDR2 FQNNGV. CDR3 length: 14 amino acids. The V and J ends lost 5 bases and 2 bases respectively, with 10 bases between them. CDR3 nucleotides: TGTGCCAGCAGCATAAGGCTAACCTACAATGAGCAGTTCTTC. It specifies CASSIRLTYNEQFF.

The V gene is TRBV9, the J gene TRBJ1-5; no definite D call. Germline lookup yields CDR1 SGDLS and CDR2 YYNGEE. There are 10 residues in the CDR3. The CDR3 here is CYRGGQPQHF. The CDR3 bases are TGTTATCGAGGTGGACAGCCCCAGCATTTT. The whole variable domain, filled in from reference TRBV9 and TRBJ1-5, reads DSGVTQTPKHLITATGQRVTLRCSPRSGDLSVYWYQQSLDQGLQFLIQYYNGEERAKGNILERFSAQQFPDLHSELNLSSLELGDSALYFCYRGGQPQHFGDGTRLSIL.

V gene TRBV7-2 combines with J gene TRBJ2-1; 8 positions match TRBD2. The CDR3 runs to 14 residues. The germline gives CDR1 SGHTA, CDR2 FQGNSA. J gave up 8 bases and V 3 bases, and 6 bases lay outside the gene matches. The CDR3 protein is CASSFSGIRDEQFF. CDR3 DNA sequence: TGTGCCAGCAGCTTTAGCGGGATAAGGGATGAGCAGTTCTTC. Complete variable domain (other parts from reference TRBV7-2 and TRBJ2-1): GAGVSQSPSNKVTEKGKDVELRCDPISGHTALYWYRQSLGQGLEFLIYFQGNSAPDKSGLPSDRFSAERTGGSVSTLTIQRTQQEDSAVYLCASSFSGIRDEQFFGPGTRLTVL.